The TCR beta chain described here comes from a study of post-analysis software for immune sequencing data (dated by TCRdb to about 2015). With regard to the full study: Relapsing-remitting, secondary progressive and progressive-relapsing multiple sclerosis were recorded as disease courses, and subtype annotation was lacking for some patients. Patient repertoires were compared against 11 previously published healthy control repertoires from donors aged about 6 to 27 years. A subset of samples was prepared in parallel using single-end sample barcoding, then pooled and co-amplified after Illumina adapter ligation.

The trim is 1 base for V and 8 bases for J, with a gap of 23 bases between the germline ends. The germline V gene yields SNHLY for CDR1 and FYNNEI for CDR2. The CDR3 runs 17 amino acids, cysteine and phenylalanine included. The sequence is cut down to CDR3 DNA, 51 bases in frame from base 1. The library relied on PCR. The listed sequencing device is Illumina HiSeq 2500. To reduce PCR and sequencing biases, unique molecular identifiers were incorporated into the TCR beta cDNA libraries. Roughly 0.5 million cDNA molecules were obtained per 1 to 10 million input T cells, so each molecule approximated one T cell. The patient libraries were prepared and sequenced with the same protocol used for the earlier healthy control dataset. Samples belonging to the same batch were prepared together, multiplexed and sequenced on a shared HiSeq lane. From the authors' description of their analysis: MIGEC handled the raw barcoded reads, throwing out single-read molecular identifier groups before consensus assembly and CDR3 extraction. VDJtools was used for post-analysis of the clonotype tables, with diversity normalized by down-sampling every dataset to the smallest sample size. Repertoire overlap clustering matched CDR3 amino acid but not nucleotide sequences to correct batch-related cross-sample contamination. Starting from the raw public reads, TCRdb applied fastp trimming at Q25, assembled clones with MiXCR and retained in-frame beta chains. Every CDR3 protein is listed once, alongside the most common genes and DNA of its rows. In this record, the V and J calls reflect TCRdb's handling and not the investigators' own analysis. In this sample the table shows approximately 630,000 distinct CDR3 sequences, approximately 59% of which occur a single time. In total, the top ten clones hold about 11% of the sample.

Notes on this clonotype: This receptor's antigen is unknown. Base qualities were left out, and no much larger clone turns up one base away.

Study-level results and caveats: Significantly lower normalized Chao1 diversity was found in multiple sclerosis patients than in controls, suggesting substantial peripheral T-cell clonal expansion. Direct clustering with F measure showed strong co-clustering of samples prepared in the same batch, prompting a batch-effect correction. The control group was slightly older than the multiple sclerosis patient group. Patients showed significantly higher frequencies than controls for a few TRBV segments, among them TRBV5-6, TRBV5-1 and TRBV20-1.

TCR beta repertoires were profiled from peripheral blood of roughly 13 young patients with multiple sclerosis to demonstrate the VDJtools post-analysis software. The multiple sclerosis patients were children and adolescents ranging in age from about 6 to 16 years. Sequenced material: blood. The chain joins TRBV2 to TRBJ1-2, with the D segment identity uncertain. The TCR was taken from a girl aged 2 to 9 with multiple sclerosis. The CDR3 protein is CASSEEKVRFNSGGYTF. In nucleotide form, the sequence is TGTGCCAGCAGTGAAGAGAAGGTGAGGTTTAACAGTGGAGGCTACACCTTC.